The 5 T cell receptor beta chains in this list originate from one sample, sequenced in a study of T cell responses to AZD1222 COVID-19 vaccine. The table came from immunoSEQ multiplex PCR; TCRdb's copy has only in-frame clones and leaves some out. The sample has about 94,000 clones, 85% seen once; the top ten hold about 4.5%. The sample consisted of peripheral blood, taken 28 days after the second AZD1222 dose. These TCRs come from an adult who received the AZD1222 COVID-19 vaccine.

This chain uses TRBV4-2 with TRBJ2-5; D is undetermined. Trimming stripped 1 base from V and 1 base from J, with 7 bases between. The CDR3 is 14 residues long. Germline V CDR1 and CDR2: LGHNA, YNFKEQ. CDR3: CASSQGAFQETQYF. DNA of the CDR3: TGTGCCAGCAGCCAAGGCGCTTTCCAAGAGACCCAGTACTTC.

The rearrangement joins TRBV6-5 to TRBJ1-5; perhaps TRBD1 as D (5 bases). Germline V gene data show CDR1 as MNHEY and CDR2 as SVGAGI. Trimming removed 2 bases at V and 1 base at J, with 9 bases between. The CDR3 extends over 15 amino acids. This CDR3 is CASSYGGGSNQPQHF. In DNA, the CDR3 is TGTGCCAGCAGTTACGGGGGAGGGAGCAATCAGCCCCAGCATTTT.

The rearrangement uses TRBV5-6 and TRBJ2-7; D ambiguous. The V end lost 0 bases, the J end lost 2 bases, and 3 bases lay between the germline ends. Germline CDR1 SGHDT, CDR2 YYEEEE. This CDR3 is built from 12 residues. The CDR3 DNA reads as TGTGCCAGCAGCTTGGGGGCCTACGAGCAGTACTTC. Its translation is CASSLGAYEQYF.

The J gene is TRBJ2-3, the V gene TRBV7-9, with D maybe TRBD2 (7 bases). Germline lookup yields CDR1 SEHNR and CDR2 FQNEAQ (reference sequence). The CDR3 covers 15 residues. The germline V and J ends were trimmed by 2 bases and 2 bases, with 11 bases remaining between them. The CDR3 sequence is CASSLLAGATDTQYF. In DNA, the CDR3 is TGTGCCAGCAGCTTACTCGCGGGGGCCACAGATACGCAGTATTTT.

This clone turned up a few times. The rearrangement links TRBV7-8 to TRBJ1-3, with D unclear. Germline V lookup: CDR1 SGHVS, CDR2 FQNEAQ. The CDR3 has 15 residues. V was cut by 5 bases and J by 2 bases, with 13 bases left in between. CDR3 nucleotides: TGTGCCAGCAGCGCGCAGCGGGTCCCTGGAAACACCATATATTTT. Translating gives CASSAQRVPGNTIYF.